This passage covers 13 T cell receptor beta chains from one sample sequenced in a study of T cell repertoires in cytomegalovirus infection. In TCRdb, the reads were re-called with MiXCR into one record per CDR3 protein. The repertoire has 300,000 or so distinct CDR3 sequences, roughly 9.3% of them found once; the top ten carry approximately 2.3%. Specimen: PBMCs. All receptors come from a human donor in good health (CMV status not recorded). Some clones in this sample may be carry-over from other donors' samples.

A single count supports this clonotype. The junction does not match germline at one end; this may be a read error. The chain recombines TRBV20-1 with TRBJ1-2; D gene unclear. The CDR3 is 12 residues long. Looked up from germline, CDR1 is DFQATT and CDR2 is SNEGSKA (reference sequence). In DNA, the CDR3 is TGCAGTGCTAGAGATTTGGGCTATGGCTTCACCTTC. This sequence encodes CSARDLGYGFTF.

In this sample, this clonotype turned up many times. The rearrangement uses TRBV7-2 and TRBJ2-7; 7 bases line up with TRBD1. This CDR3 has 14 amino acids. Germline CDR1 SGHTA, CDR2 FQGNSA. Unmatched junction bases numbered 4, after V lost 2 bases and J lost 3 bases. CDR3 amino acids: CASSLQQGYYEQYF. CDR3 nucleotide sequence: TGTGCCAGCAGCTTACAACAGGGGTACTACGAGCAGTACTTC.

This clonotype was recorded many times. The V and J genes are TRBV28 and TRBJ2-1; 10 nucleotides agree with TRBD2. The J segment lost 7 bases and the V segment lost 5 bases, leaving 5 bases of the junction unmatched. The V gene's germline CDR1 is MDHEN and CDR2 SYDVKM. CDR3 size: 14 residues. CDR3 in amino acids: CASSSGGAINEQFF. The CDR3 nucleotides are TGTGCCAGCAGTAGCGGGGGGGCCATAAATGAGCAGTTCTTC. The full variable domain, rest sourced from reference TRBV28 and TRBJ2-1, is DVKVTQSSRYLVKRTGEKVFLECVQDMDHENMFWYRQDPGLGLRLIYFSYDVKMKEKGDIPEGYSVSREKKERFSLILESASTNQTSMYLCASSSGGAINEQFFGPGTRLTVL.

This clonotype was observed many times. The rearrangement uses TRBV20-1 and TRBJ2-3; 14 positions agree with TRBD2. From germline, CDR1 is DFQATT and CDR2 SNEGSKA (reference sequence). Trimming took 4 bases from V and 5 from J; bases not matched to a gene: 8. This CDR3 contains 16 residues. The CDR3 sequence is CSATRTSGGRRDTQYF. The CDR3 DNA follows: TGCAGTGCTACCAGGACTAGCGGGGGGCGGAGAGATACGCAGTATTTT.

This clonotype was found many times. The chain is built from TRBV7-2 and TRBJ1-1, with TRBD1 as a possible D gene (5 bases). Per the germline V gene, CDR1 is SGHTA and CDR2 is FQGNSA. The length of the CDR3 is 15 residues. V gave up 1 base and J gave up 0 bases, with 9 bases separating them. The CDR3 nucleotides read TGTGCCAGCAGCTTAGGTAGGACAATGAACACTGAAGCTTTCTTT. Translating it yields CASSLGRTMNTEAFF.

This clonotype was seen a handful of times. The chain has TRBV5-1 and TRBJ2-1; TRBD2 matches 12 bases. The CDR3 is 18 residues long. CDR1 and CDR2 from the germline V gene are SGHRS and YFSETQ. The trim removed 1 base at V and 8 bases at J, leaving 13 bases unmatched. This CDR3 reads CASSLNPPLAGGRDEQFF. The CDR3 DNA reads TGCGCCAGCAGCTTGAACCCCCCCCTAGCGGGGGGGCGGGATGAGCAGTTCTTC.

The chain uses TRBV4-1 and TRBJ1-2; D not certain. Germline loops: CDR1 MGHRA, CDR2 YSYEKL. Between the trimmed V and J ends, which lost 2 bases and 7 bases, there was a span of 17 bases. The CDR3 totals 15 residues. As DNA, the CDR3 is TGCGCCAGCAGCCAATTTCCACAGAGTGATACTGGCTACACCTTC. This codes for CASSQFPQSDTGYTF.

This clonotype was seen ten or more times. The rearrangement joins TRBV24-1 to TRBJ1-5; tentative D call: TRBD1 (6 bases). This CDR3 has 14 residues. V was clipped by 12 bases and J by 6 bases, with 20 bases between them. Germline CDR1 reads KGHDR; CDR2 reads SFDVKD. The CDR3: CAVAGSGEGQPQHF. DNA of the CDR3: TGTGCCGTAGCAGGGTCAGGGGAAGGTCAGCCCCAGCATTTT.

The rearrangement uses TRBV29-1 and TRBJ2-1; TRBD1 matches at 8 bases. The CDR3 has 15 residues. Germline CDR1 is SQVTM and CDR2 is ANQGSEA. V was clipped by 0 bases and J by 6 bases; unmatched bases: 7. DNA of the CDR3: TGCAGCGTTGAAGAAACCGGGACAGGTCCCAATGAGCAGTTCTTC. This sequence encodes CSVEETGTGPNEQFF.

This clonotype was counted many times. The chain recombines TRBV7-8 with TRBJ2-7; D is possibly TRBD2 (5 bases). The CDR3 covers 14 residues. Trimming removed 1 base from V and 1 base from J, with 8 bases in between. Germline V gives CDR1 SGHVS, CDR2 FQNEAQ. In nucleotides, the CDR3 is TGTGCCAGCAGCTTAGAAGGGAGATCCTACGAGCAGTACGTC. This encodes CASSLEGRSYEQYV.

The chain is built from TRBV29-1 and TRBJ2-5; D gene ambiguous. Germline V gene data show CDR1 as SQVTM and CDR2 as ANQGSEA. Deletions cut 7 bases from V and 5 bases from J, with 14 bases between. This CDR3 comprises 12 residues. The CDR3 nucleotides read TGCAGCGCCTGGTCGACGCTGGAGACCCAGTACTTC. As protein: CSAWSTLETQYF. The full variable domain, rest sourced from reference TRBV29-1 and TRBJ2-5, is SAVISQKPSRDICQRGTSLTIQCQVDSQVTMMFWYRQQPGQSLTLIATANQGSEATYESGFVIDKFPISRPNLTFSTLTVSNMSPEDSSIYLCSAWSTLETQYFGPGTRLLVL.

This clonotype came up a few times. The V call is TRBV6-2 or TRBV6-3, the J call TRBJ1-5; D ambiguous. Germline V gives CDR1 MNHEY, CDR2 SVGEGT. The CDR3 loop spans 15 amino acids. V was pared by 2 bases and J by 0 bases, with 8 bases between. The CDR3 DNA sequence: TGTGCCAGCAGTTACACGTCCAGTAGCAATCAGCCCCAGCATTTT. Its protein is CASSYTSSSNQPQHF.

This clonotype was seen many times. The chain joins TRBV6-5 to TRBJ2-5; 9 bases align to TRBD1. J gave up 2 bases and V 7 bases, and 8 bases lay outside the gene matches. Germline V gene lookup returns CDR1 MNHEY and CDR2 SVGAGI. CDR3 length: 15 amino acids. The CDR3 loop is CASKWGQGPQETQYF. In nucleotides, the CDR3 is TGTGCCAGCAAGTGGGGACAGGGACCGCAAGAGACCCAGTACTTC.